This T cell receptor beta chain is drawn from a study of blood T cell repertoires in COVID-19. This clone was picked up a small number of times. V was clipped by 2 bases and J by 5 bases; unmatched bases: 6. The germline V gene encodes CDR1 SGHRS and CDR2 YFSETQ. This CDR3 comprises 16 residues. As processed by the authors: Quantification of nucleated cells was approximated via reference gene primer amplification. Only in-frame clones appear in the TCRdb table, and some are missing; sequencing was by immunoSEQ multiplex PCR. The DNA was the basis for D and trimming; V, J and clone size are from that table. The repertoire consists of 90,000 or so clones, with around nine tenths occurring once and the leading ten covering approximately 1.2%.

This sequence was found in a man at least 80 years old with active or convalescent COVID-19. V gene TRBV5-1 combines with J gene TRBJ1-6; 8 nucleotides match TRBD1. Specimen: peripheral blood. CDR3 nucleotides: TGCGCCAGCAGCTTTGCAGGGGGCAGGGATAATTCACCCCTCCACTTT. Amino acid sequence: CASSFAGGRDNSPLHF.